This TCR beta chain came from a study of CD8 T cells in Susac syndrome. Study context: Active disease was present in about six of the sequenced Susac syndrome patients, and remission in fewer than ten. Study-wide findings and caveats: The study's TCR sequencing and HLA analysis covered a relatively small number of individuals, and the study acknowledged this.

With random hexamers, reverse transcription was performed on about 0.45 to 1 ug of RNA. immunoSEQ multiplex PCR amplified TCR beta CDR3 across 54 Vbeta, 13 Jbeta. Using its own MiXCR run on the immunoSEQ multiplex PCR reads, TCRdb lists one record per CDR3 protein. Of roughly 190,000 distinct CDR3 sequences in the sample, almost 96% were seen once. This CDR3 is 17 amino acids long. With 5 bases clipped from V and 7 bases from J, the junction kept 13 bases outside the gene matches. Germline V gene lookup returns CDR1 DFQATT and CDR2 SNEGSKA (reference sequence). On this clonotype: Antigen specificity is unknown.

The sample comprised CD4+ T cells from PBMCs. The chain couples TRBV20-1 to TRBJ2-5; 16 nucleotides agree with TRBD2. The clonotype was recovered from a human donor with Susac syndrome. The CDR3 loop is CSADSGTSGGDAMTQYF. CDR3 in DNA: TGCAGTGCTGACTCCGGGACTAGCGGGGGGGACGCCATGACCCAGTACTTC.